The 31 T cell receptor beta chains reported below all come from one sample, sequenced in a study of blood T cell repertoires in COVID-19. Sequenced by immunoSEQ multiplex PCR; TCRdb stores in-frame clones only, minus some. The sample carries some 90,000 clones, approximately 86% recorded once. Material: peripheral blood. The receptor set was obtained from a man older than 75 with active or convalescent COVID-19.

CDR3: CASSVVAGDYDEQFF. CDR3 DNA: TGTGCCAGCAGCGTAGTGGCGGGAGATTATGATGAGCAGTTCTTC. This chain joins TRBV9 and TRBJ2-1; TRBD2 matches at 7 bases. The germline V gene has CDR1 SGDLS and CDR2 YYNGEE. V dropped 0 bases and J dropped 8; count of bases not matched to a gene: 8. The CDR3 runs to 15 residues.

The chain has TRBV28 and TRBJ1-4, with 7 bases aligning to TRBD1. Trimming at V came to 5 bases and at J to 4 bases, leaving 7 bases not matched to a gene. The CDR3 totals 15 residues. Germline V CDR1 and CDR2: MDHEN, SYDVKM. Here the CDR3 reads CASSPRTGLNEKLFF. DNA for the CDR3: TGTGCCAGCAGTCCCCGGACAGGCCTTAATGAAAAACTGTTTTTT.

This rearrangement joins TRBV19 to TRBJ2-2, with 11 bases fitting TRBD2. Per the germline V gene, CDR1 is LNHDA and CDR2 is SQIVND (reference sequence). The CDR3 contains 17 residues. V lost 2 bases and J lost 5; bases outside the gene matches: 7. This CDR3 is CASSITLAGGWTGELFF. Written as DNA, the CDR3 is TGTGCCAGTAGTATAACCCTAGCGGGAGGATGGACCGGGGAGCTGTTTTTT.

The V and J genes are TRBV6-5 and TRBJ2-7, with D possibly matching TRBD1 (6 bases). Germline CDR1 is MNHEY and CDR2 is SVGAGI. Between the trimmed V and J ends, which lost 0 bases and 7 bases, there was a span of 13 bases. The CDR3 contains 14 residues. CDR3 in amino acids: CASSYSYRDGEQYF. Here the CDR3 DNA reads TGTGCCAGCAGTTACTCATACAGGGACGGGGAGCAGTACTTC.

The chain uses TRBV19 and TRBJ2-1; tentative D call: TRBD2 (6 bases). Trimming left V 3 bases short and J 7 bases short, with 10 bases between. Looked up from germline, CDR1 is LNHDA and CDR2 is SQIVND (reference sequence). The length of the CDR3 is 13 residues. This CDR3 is CASSIIGGNEQFF. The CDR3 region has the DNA TGTGCCAGTAGTATCATTGGGGGGAATGAGCAGTTCTTC.

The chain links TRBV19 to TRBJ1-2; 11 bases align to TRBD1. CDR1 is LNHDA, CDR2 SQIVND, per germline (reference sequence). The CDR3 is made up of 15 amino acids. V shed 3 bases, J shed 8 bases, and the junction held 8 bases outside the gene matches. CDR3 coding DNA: TGTGCCAGTAGTATCGGACAGGGGGCTCCTAACGGCTACACCTTC. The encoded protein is CASSIGQGAPNGYTF.

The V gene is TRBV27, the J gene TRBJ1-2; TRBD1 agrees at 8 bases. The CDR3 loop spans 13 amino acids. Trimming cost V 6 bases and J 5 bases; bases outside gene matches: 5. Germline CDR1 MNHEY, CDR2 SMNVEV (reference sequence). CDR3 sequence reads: CASSRTGLYGYTF. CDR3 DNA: TGTGCCAGCAGCCGGACAGGGTTGTATGGCTACACCTTC.

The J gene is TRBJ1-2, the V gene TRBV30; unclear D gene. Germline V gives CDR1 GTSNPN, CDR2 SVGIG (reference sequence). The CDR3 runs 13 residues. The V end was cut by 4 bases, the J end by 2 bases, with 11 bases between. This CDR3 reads CAWTGLHNYGYTF. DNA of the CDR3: TGTGCCTGGACTGGCCTTCACAACTATGGCTACACCTTC.

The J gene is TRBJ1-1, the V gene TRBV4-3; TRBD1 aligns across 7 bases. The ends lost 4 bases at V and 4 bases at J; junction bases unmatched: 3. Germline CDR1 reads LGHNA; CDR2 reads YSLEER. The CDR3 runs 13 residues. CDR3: CASSRDRVTEAFF. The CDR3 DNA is TGCGCCAGCAGCCGAGACAGGGTCACTGAAGCTTTCTTT.

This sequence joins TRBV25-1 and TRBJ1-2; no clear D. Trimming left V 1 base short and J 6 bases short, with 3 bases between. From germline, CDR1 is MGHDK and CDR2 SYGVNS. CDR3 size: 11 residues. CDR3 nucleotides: TGTGCCAGCAGTGAATTCGATGGCTACACCTTC. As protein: CASSEFDGYTF.

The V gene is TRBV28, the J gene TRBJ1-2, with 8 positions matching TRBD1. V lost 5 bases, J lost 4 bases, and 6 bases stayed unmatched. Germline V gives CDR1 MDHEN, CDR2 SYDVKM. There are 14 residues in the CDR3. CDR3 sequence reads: CASSHRQGRYGYTF. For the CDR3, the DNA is TGTGCCAGCAGTCACCGACAGGGGCGCTATGGCTACACCTTC.

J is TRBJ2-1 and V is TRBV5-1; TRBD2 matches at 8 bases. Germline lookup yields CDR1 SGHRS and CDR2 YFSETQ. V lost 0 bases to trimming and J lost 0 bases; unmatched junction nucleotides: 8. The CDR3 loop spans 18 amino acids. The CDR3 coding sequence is TGCGCCAGCAGCTTGGGTCTCCTAGCGGGCAGCTCCTACAATGAGCAGTTCTTC. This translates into CASSLGLLAGSSYNEQFF.

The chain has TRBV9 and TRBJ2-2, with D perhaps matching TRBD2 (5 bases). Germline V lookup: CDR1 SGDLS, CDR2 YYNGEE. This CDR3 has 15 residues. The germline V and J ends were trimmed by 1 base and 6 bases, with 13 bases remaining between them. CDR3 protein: CASSVLSEVAGELFF. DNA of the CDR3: TGTGCCAGCAGCGTACTTAGCGAAGTCGCCGGGGAGCTGTTTTTT.

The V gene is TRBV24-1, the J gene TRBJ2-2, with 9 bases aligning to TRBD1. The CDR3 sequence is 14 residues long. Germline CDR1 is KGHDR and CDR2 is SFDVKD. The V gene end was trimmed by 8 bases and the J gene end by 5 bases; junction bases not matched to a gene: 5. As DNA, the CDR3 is TGTGCCACCAAAGGGACAGGGATAACCGGGGAGCTGTTTTTT. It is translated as CATKGTGITGELFF.

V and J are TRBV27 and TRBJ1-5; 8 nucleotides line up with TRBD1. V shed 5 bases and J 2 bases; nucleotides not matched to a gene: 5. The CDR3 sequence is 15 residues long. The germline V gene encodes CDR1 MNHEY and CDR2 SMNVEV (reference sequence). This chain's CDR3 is CASSRQGAGNQPQHF. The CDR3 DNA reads TGTGCCAGCAGTCGGCAGGGGGCGGGCAATCAGCCCCAGCATTTT.

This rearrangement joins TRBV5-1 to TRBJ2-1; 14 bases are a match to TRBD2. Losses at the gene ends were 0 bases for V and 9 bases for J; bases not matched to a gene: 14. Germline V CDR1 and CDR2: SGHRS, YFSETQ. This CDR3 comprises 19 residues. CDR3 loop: CASSLVPGLAGEGRGEQFF. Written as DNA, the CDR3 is TGCGCCAGCAGCTTGGTCCCGGGACTAGCGGGAGAGGGGCGCGGTGAGCAGTTCTTC.

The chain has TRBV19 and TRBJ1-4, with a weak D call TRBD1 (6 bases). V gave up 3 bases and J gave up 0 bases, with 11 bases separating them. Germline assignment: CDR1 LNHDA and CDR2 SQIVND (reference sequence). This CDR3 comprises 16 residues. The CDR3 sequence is CASSMYRAATNEKLFF. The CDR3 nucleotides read TGTGCCAGTAGTATGTACAGGGCAGCAACTAATGAAAAACTGTTTTTT.

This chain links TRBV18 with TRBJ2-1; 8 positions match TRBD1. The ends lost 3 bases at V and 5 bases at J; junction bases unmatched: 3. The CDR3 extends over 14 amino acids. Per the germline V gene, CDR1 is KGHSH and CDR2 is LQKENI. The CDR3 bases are TGTGCCAGCTCACCTACGACAGGGGACAATGAGCAGTTCTTC. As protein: CASSPTTGDNEQFF.

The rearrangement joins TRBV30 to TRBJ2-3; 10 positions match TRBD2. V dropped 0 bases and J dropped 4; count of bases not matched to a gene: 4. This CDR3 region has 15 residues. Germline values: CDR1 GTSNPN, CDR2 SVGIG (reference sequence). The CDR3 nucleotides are TGTGCCTGGAGTGTAGATAGCGGGAGGTCAGATACGCAGTATTTT. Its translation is CAWSVDSGRSDTQYF.

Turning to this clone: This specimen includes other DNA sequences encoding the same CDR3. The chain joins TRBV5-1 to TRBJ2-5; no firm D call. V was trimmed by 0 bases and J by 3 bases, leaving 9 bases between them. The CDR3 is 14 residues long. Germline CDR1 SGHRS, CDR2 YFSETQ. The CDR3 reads CASSLVGSEETQYF. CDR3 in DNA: TGCGCCAGCAGCTTGGTTGGCTCAGAAGAGACCCAGTACTTC.

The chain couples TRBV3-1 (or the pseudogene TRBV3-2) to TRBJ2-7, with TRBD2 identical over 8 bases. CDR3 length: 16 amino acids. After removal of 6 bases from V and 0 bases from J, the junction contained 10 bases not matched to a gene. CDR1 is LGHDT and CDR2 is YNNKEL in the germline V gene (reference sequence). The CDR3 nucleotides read TGTGCCAGCAGTCAAATGGGGAGCGGGAGCTCCTACGAGCAGTACTTC. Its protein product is CASSQMGSGSSYEQYF.

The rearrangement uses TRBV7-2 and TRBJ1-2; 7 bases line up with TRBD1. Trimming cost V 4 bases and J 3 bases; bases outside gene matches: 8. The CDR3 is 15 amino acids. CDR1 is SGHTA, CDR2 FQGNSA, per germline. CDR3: CASSSQQGLDYGYTF. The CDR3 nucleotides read TGTGCCAGCAGCTCTCAACAGGGGTTGGACTATGGCTACACCTTC.

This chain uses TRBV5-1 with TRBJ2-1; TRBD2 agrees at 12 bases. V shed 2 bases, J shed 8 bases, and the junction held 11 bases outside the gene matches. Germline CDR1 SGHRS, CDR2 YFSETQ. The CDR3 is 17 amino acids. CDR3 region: CASSLRLAGAVVDEQFF. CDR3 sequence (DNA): TGCGCCAGCAGCTTAAGACTAGCGGGAGCGGTGGTTGATGAGCAGTTCTTC.

The CDR3 sequence is CASSVVQGAIYNEQFF. Written as DNA, the CDR3 is TGTGCCAGCAGCGTAGTCCAGGGGGCGATCTACAATGAGCAGTTCTTC. The chain recombines TRBV9 with TRBJ2-1, with TRBD1 matching 8 bases. This CDR3 region has 16 residues. Losses at the gene ends were 0 bases for V and 3 bases for J; bases not matched to a gene: 5. CDR1 is SGDLS and CDR2 is YYNGEE in the germline V gene. Drawing the rest from reference TRBV9 and TRBJ2-1, the complete variable domain is DSGVTQTPKHLITATGQRVTLRCSPRSGDLSVYWYQQSLDQGLQFLIQYYNGEERAKGNILERFSAQQFPDLHSELNLSSLELGDSALYFCASSVVQGAIYNEQFFGPGTRLTVL.

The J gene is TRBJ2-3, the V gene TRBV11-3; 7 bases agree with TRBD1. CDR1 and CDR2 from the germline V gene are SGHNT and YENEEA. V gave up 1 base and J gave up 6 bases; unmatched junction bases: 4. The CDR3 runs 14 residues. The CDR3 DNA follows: TGTGCCAGCAGCTTAGGGGGACAGCCGGATACGCAGTATTTT. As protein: CASSLGGQPDTQYF.

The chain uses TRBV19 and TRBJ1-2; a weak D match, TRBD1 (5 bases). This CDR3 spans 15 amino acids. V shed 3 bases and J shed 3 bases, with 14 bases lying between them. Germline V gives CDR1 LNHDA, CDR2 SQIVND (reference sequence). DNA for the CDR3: TGTGCCAGTAGTATCGGCCAGGGCTCTCACTATGGCTACACCTTC. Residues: CASSIGQGSHYGYTF.

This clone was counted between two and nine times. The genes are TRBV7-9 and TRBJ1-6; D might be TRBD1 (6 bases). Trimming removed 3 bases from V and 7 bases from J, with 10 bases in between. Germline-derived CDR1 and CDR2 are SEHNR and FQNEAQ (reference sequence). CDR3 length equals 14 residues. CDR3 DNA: TGTGCCAGCAGCTTCGGACAGAGCAATTCACCCCTCCACTTT. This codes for CASSFGQSNSPLHF.

CDR3 bases: TGTGCCAGCAGCCTAGGACTAGCGGGCACCGCTAAATACCAAGAGACCCAGTACTTC. Amino acids: CASSLGLAGTAKYQETQYF. V usage is TRBV5-4 and J usage is TRBJ2-5; 11 bases are shared with TRBD2. V was clipped by 4 bases and J by 0 bases; unmatched bases: 14. There are 19 residues in the CDR3. The germline CDR1 and CDR2 sequences are SGHNT and YYREEE (reference sequence).

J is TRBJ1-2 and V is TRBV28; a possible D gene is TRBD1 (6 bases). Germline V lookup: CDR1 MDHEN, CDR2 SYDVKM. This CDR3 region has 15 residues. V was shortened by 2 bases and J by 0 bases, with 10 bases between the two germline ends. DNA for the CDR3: TGTGCCAGCAGTTTAGGGGGGGGCTCTAACTATGGCTACACCTTC. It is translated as CASSLGGGSNYGYTF.

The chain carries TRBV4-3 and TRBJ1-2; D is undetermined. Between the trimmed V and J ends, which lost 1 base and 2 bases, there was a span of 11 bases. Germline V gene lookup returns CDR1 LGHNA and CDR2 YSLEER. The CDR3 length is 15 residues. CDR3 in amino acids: CASSQAHSPNYGYTF. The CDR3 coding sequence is TGCGCCAGCAGCCAAGCACACAGCCCAAACTATGGCTACACCTTC.

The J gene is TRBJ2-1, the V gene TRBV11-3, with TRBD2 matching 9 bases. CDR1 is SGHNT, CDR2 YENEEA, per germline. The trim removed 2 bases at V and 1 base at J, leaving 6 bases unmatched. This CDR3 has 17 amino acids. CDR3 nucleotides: TGTGCCAGCAGCTTAATGGGCGGGAGGGAATCCTACAATGAGCAGTTCTTC. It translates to CASSLMGGRESYNEQFF.